This TCR beta chain was sequenced during a study of post-analysis software for immune sequencing data. At the level of the study: Recorded subtypes: relapsing-remitting, secondary progressive, progressive-relapsing; some patients unannotated. Study results and caveats: Higher frequency in patients than in controls was seen for roughly five TRBV segments, with TRBV5-6, TRBV5-1 and TRBV20-1 among them.

This clonotype was recorded many times. What it binds is not known. Researchers reported that TCR beta cDNA libraries carried unique molecular identifiers. TCRdb redid the calling of the PCR reads with MiXCR, one entry per CDR3 protein. The sample consists of 700,000 to 900,000 distinct CDR3 sequences, about 43% of them appearing once. The V end lost 5 bases, the J end lost 6 bases, and 8 bases lay between the germline ends. This CDR3 comprises 11 residues. This TCR was recovered from a girl under 18 with multiple sclerosis. Input material: blood. This sequence joins TRBV12-3 or TRBV12-4 and TRBJ2-7; D unclear. CDR3 sequence: CASSEIGEQYF. Here the CDR3 DNA reads TGTGCCAGCAGTGAAATAGGCGAGCAGTACTTC.